This T cell receptor beta chain originates from a study of OX40 agonist ivuxolimab in advanced cancers. On the study more broadly: A partial response was reached by three patients: one with hepatocellular carcinoma and two with cutaneous melanoma.

Whole-study results and caveats: Both CD4+ and CD8+ T cell populations in blood had undergone clonal expansion by week 6 at 0.1 to 3.0 mg/kg. Also present in some nonresponders was a low level of normalized T-cell clonal expansion.

The CDR3 has 16 residues. CDR1 is WSHSY and CDR2 is SAAADI in the germline V gene. V was trimmed by 8 bases and J by 0 bases, leaving 19 bases between them. Repertoires were generated with immunoSEQ multiplex PCR, while TCRdb's copy carries only in-frame clones and drops some. The sample carries 48,000 or so clones, around 80% recorded once. This clone was counted between two and nine times. Its specificity is not known. The V and J genes are TRBV10-2 and TRBJ1-1; the D gene is possibly TRBD1 (5 bases). Sequencing used CD4+ or CD8+ T cells sorted from blood, obtained in a trial of the OX40 agonist ivuxolimab. The receptor was derived from an adult with an advanced solid tumor such as melanoma, head and neck, liver or kidney cancer. The CDR3 loop reads CASYGIEGRMNTEAFF. CDR3 coding DNA: TGCGCCAGCTACGGGATTGAGGGGAGGATGAACACTGAAGCTTTCTTT.